These T cell receptor beta chains were read from a single sample in a study of CD8 T cells in Susac syndrome. TCRdb fed the immunoSEQ multiplex PCR reads into MiXCR, producing one record per CDR3 protein. In the table there are about 110,000 distinct CDR3 sequences, roughly 95% of which are singletons. Input material: CD8+ T cells from PBMCs. The source of these receptors is a human donor with Susac syndrome. Both conserved end residues are part of each CDR3. The D gene is left open where the match is weak. Part of the rows lack a size; the others show once, few, many or a class for expanded clones.

d_gene: -; j_gene: TRBJ2-1; v_gene: TRBV6-2/TRBV6-3; abundance: -; CDR3aa: CASSYPWGNEQFF; CDR3nt: TGTGCCAGCAGTTACCCCTGGGGGAATGAGCAGTTCTTC
d_gene: TRBD1; j_gene: TRBJ1-2; v_gene: TRBV9; abundance: -; CDR3aa: CASSLSGTGRDGYTF; CDR3nt: TGTGCCAGCAGCTTATCCGGGACAGGACGTGATGGCTACACCTTC
d_gene: -; j_gene: TRBJ2-3; v_gene: TRBV2; abundance: few; CDR3aa: CASRGDTQYF; CDR3nt: TGTGCCAGCAGGGGTGATACGCAGTATTTT
d_gene: -; j_gene: TRBJ1-2; v_gene: TRBV9; abundance: -; CDR3aa: CASSVGDRVDGYTF; CDR3nt: TGTGCCAGCAGCGTAGGGGATAGGGTGGATGGCTACACCTTC
d_gene: -; j_gene: TRBJ1-5; v_gene: TRBV7-9; abundance: -; CDR3aa: CASSPDRTAKVQPQHF; CDR3nt: TGTGCCAGCAGCCCCGACCGGACAGCTAAGGTTCAGCCCCAGCATTTT
d_gene: -; j_gene: TRBJ2-3; v_gene: TRBV14; abundance: -; CDR3aa: CASSLPFTDTQYF; CDR3nt: TGTGCCAGCAGCCTCCCGTTCACAGATACGCAGTATTTT
d_gene: TRBD1; j_gene: TRBJ1-1; v_gene: TRBV29-1; abundance: -; CDR3aa: CSGWESGTENTEAFF; CDR3nt: TGCAGCGGTTGGGAATCCGGGACAGAGAACACTGAAGCTTTCTTT
d_gene: -; j_gene: TRBJ2-5; v_gene: TRBV4-1; abundance: -; CDR3aa: CASSQQETQYF; CDR3nt: TGCGCCAGCAGCCAGCAAGAGACCCAGTACTTC
d_gene: TRBD1; j_gene: TRBJ2-7; v_gene: TRBV9; abundance: once; CDR3aa: CASSGSQGHSYEQYF; CDR3nt: TGTGCCAGCAGCGGATCACAGGGGCACTCCTACGAGCAGTACTTC
d_gene: -; j_gene: TRBJ1-4; v_gene: TRBV20-1; abundance: -; CDR3aa: CSAPSGRTTGEKLFF; CDR3nt: TGCAGTGCTCCCTCAGGGCGGACCACTGGTGAAAAACTGTTTTTT
d_gene: TRBD2; j_gene: TRBJ2-1; v_gene: TRBV29-1; abundance: few; CDR3aa: CSSPGAGGAYNEQFF; CDR3nt: TGCAGCTCCCCGGGGGCGGGGGGTGCCTACAATGAGCAGTTCTTC
d_gene: -; j_gene: TRBJ1-6; v_gene: TRBV5-4; abundance: -; CDR3aa: CASSLKDYNSPLHF; CDR3nt: TGTGCCAGCAGCTTGAAGGATTATAATTCACCCCTCCACTTT
d_gene: TRBD2; j_gene: TRBJ2-1; v_gene: TRBV5-1; abundance: -; CDR3aa: CASSLRTSGGVDEQFF; CDR3nt: TGCGCCAGCAGCCTCCGGACTAGCGGGGGGGTTGATGAGCAGTTCTTC
d_gene: -; j_gene: TRBJ1-1; v_gene: TRBV7-9; abundance: -; CDR3aa: CASSLIVGRDTEAFF; CDR3nt: TGTGCCAGCAGCTTAATAGTGGGGAGGGACACTGAAGCTTTCTTT
d_gene: -; j_gene: TRBJ2-7; v_gene: TRBV19; abundance: -; CDR3aa: CASSFYEQYF; CDR3nt: TGTGCCAGTAGTTTCTACGAGCAGTACTTC
d_gene: TRBD2; j_gene: TRBJ2-7; v_gene: TRBV2; abundance: -; CDR3aa: CASRQGAGGTYEQYF; CDR3nt: TGTGCCAGCAGACAAGGGGCCGGGGGGACCTACGAGCAGTACTTC
d_gene: -; j_gene: TRBJ1-1; v_gene: TRBV11-2; abundance: -; CDR3aa: CATRGTNTEAFF; CDR3nt: TGTGCCACCCGCGGGACGAACACTGAAGCTTTCTTT
d_gene: TRBD2; j_gene: TRBJ2-1; v_gene: TRBV4-1; abundance: -; CDR3aa: CASSVTSGGADEQFF; CDR3nt: TGCGCCAGCAGTGTCACTAGCGGGGGGGCCGATGAGCAGTTCTTC
d_gene: -; j_gene: TRBJ2-1; v_gene: TRBV18; abundance: once; CDR3aa: CASSPRGSLSSYNEQFF; CDR3nt: TGTGCCAGCTCACCACGAGGTAGCCTCAGCTCCTACAATGAGCAGTTCTTC
d_gene: TRBD2; j_gene: TRBJ2-7; v_gene: TRBV27; abundance: -; CDR3aa: CASSLYGGGHEQYF; CDR3nt: TGTGCCAGCAGTTTATACGGGGGGGGGCACGAGCAGTACTTC
d_gene: TRBD1; j_gene: TRBJ2-7; v_gene: TRBV18; abundance: -; CDR3aa: CASSAGTEAYEQYF; CDR3nt: TGTGCCAGCTCGGCCGGGACAGAAGCCTACGAGCAGTACTTC
d_gene: TRBD2; j_gene: TRBJ2-1; v_gene: TRBV20-1; abundance: -; CDR3aa: CSARGLAGGDGAFDEQFF; CDR3nt: TGCAGTGCTAGAGGGCTAGCGGGGGGCGATGGGGCTTTCGATGAGCAGTTCTTC
d_gene: -; j_gene: TRBJ2-5; v_gene: TRBV20-1; abundance: -; CDR3aa: CSARSPRDTQETQYF; CDR3nt: TGCAGTGCTAGATCTCCACGGGACACACAAGAGACCCAGTACTTC
d_gene: -; j_gene: TRBJ2-5; v_gene: TRBV6-2/TRBV6-3; abundance: -; CDR3aa: CASSKPPQGFQETQYF; CDR3nt: TGTGCCAGCAGTAAGCCCCCACAGGGATTCCAAGAGACCCAGTACTTC
d_gene: TRBD2; j_gene: TRBJ2-5; v_gene: TRBV27; abundance: -; CDR3aa: CASSLGTTGRTQYF; CDR3nt: TGTGCCAGCAGTCTGGGGACTACGGGGCGGACCCAGTACTTC
d_gene: -; j_gene: TRBJ1-1; v_gene: TRBV29-1; abundance: -; CDR3aa: CSVDVERSAFF; CDR3nt: TGCAGCGTTGACGTTGAGAGATCGGCTTTCTTT
d_gene: -; j_gene: TRBJ1-1; v_gene: TRBV27; abundance: once; CDR3aa: CAFRRNSGEAFF; CDR3nt: TGTGCCTTCCGGAGGAATTCGGGTGAAGCTTTCTTT
d_gene: -; j_gene: TRBJ1-2; v_gene: TRBV7-9; abundance: -; CDR3aa: CASSLVGGTTYGYTF; CDR3nt: TGTGCCAGCAGCTTAGTCGGGGGGACGACGTATGGCTACACCTTC
d_gene: -; j_gene: TRBJ2-5; v_gene: TRBV9; abundance: -; CDR3aa: CASSASGGRETQYF; CDR3nt: TGTGCCAGCAGCGCGTCAGGAGGCCGGGAGACCCAGTACTTC
d_gene: -; j_gene: TRBJ1-2; v_gene: TRBV9; abundance: -; CDR3aa: CASSAGQFSNYGYTF; CDR3nt: TGTGCCAGCAGCGCCGGACAGTTTTCTAACTATGGCTACACCTTC
d_gene: TRBD2; j_gene: TRBJ2-1; v_gene: TRBV6-5; abundance: once; CDR3aa: CASSYSGTSQGSYNEQFF; CDR3nt: TGTGCCAGCAGTTACTCGGGGACTAGCCAGGGCTCCTACAATGAGCAGTTCTTC
d_gene: TRBD1; j_gene: TRBJ2-3; v_gene: TRBV6-4; abundance: once; CDR3aa: CASSLGQGTDTQYF; CDR3nt: TGTGCCAGCAGCTTGGGACAGGGCACAGATACGCAGTATTTT
d_gene: TRBD1; j_gene: TRBJ1-5; v_gene: TRBV9; abundance: -; CDR3aa: CASSVQGARDQPQHF; CDR3nt: TGTGCCAGCAGCGTGCAGGGGGCCCGGGATCAGCCCCAGCATTTT
d_gene: -; j_gene: TRBJ1-1; v_gene: TRBV20-1; abundance: -; CDR3aa: CSAPLRQGNTEAFF; CDR3nt: TGCAGTGCCCCGCTTCGGCAGGGGAACACTGAAGCTTTCTTT
d_gene: -; j_gene: TRBJ2-5; v_gene: TRBV6-1; abundance: few; CDR3aa: CASSRLTGAGETQYF; CDR3nt: TGTGCCAGCAGCCGCCTGACGGGGGCAGGAGAGACCCAGTACTTC
d_gene: -; j_gene: TRBJ1-1; v_gene: TRBV12-3/TRBV12-4; abundance: -; CDR3aa: CASSSPPHEAFF; CDR3nt: TGTGCCAGCAGTTCTCCCCCGCATGAAGCTTTCTTT
d_gene: -; j_gene: TRBJ1-1; v_gene: TRBV7-2; abundance: -; CDR3aa: CASSTPDTAAFGAFF; CDR3nt: TGTGCCAGCAGCACCCCGGACACCGCCGCTTTTGGGGCTTTCTTT
d_gene: TRBD1; j_gene: TRBJ2-7; v_gene: TRBV6-1; abundance: -; CDR3aa: CASSEPDRGLGEQYF; CDR3nt: TGTGCCAGCAGTGAACCGGACAGGGGGCTTGGCGAGCAGTACTTC
d_gene: TRBD2; j_gene: TRBJ2-4; v_gene: TRBV20-1; abundance: -; CDR3aa: CSGTSGGRDKNIQYF; CDR3nt: TGCAGTGGGACTAGCGGGGGGAGAGACAAAAACATTCAGTACTTC
d_gene: -; j_gene: TRBJ2-3; v_gene: TRBV20-1; abundance: -; CDR3aa: CSARVQSTDTQYF; CDR3nt: TGCAGTGCTAGGGTCCAGAGCACAGATACGCAGTATTTT
d_gene: -; j_gene: TRBJ2-5; v_gene: TRBV12-3/TRBV12-4; abundance: few; CDR3aa: CASSFPGETQYF; CDR3nt: TGTGCCAGCAGTTTCCCCGGAGAGACCCAGTACTTC